The 29 T cell receptor beta chains below were found in one sample sequenced in a study of shared clonotypes between healthy human individuals. Clones were sequenced by immunoSEQ multiplex PCR, and TCRdb holds only the in-frame ones, with some missing. The table lists about 2.3 million clones, just over 90% of them singletons. What was sequenced was naive CD4+ T cells from PBMCs. As to subset: CD45RA+ positively selected. The source is a man aged 18 to 35 in good health. Some clones in this sample may be carry-over from other donors' samples.

This clone was counted between two and nine times. This chain uses TRBV5-1 with TRBJ2-1, with D possibly being TRBD2 (5 bases). V was clipped by 2 bases and J by 15 bases, with 12 bases between them. The CDR3 is 11 residues long. Germline values: CDR1 SGHRS, CDR2 YFSETQ. In DNA, the CDR3 is TGCGCCAGCAGCTTCCCGGGAAGACCGTTCTTC. This codes for CASSFPGRPFF.

The rearrangement links TRBV5-6 to TRBJ1-2; 10 bases align to TRBD1. This CDR3 has 13 residues. The ends lost 2 bases at V and 7 bases at J; junction bases unmatched: 2. Germline CDR1 is SGHDT and CDR2 is YYEEEE. Here the CDR3 DNA reads TGTGCCAGCAGCTTAGGGACAGGGGTTGGCTACACCTTC. It translates to CASSLGTGVGYTF.

As for this clone: This specimen includes other DNA sequences encoding the same CDR3. The genes are TRBV19 and TRBJ2-1, with a tentative D call TRBD1 (5 bases). The V end was cut by 3 bases, the J end by 5 bases, with 11 bases between. The CDR3 sequence is 14 residues long. CDR1 and CDR2 (germline): LNHDA, SQIVND (reference sequence). The CDR3, as DNA: TGTGCCAGTAGTATTGATGGCAGGGACAATGAGCAGTTCTTC. Protein: CASSIDGRDNEQFF. Full variable domain (missing parts from reference TRBV19 and TRBJ2-1): DGGITQSPKYLFRKEGQNVTLSCEQNLNHDAMYWYRQDPGQGLRLIYYSQIVNDFQKGDIAEGYSVSREKKESFPLTVTSAQKNPTAFYLCASSIDGRDNEQFFGPGTRLTVL.

CDR3 region: CASSGRAGTGELFF. In DNA, the CDR3 is TGCGCCAGCAGCGGGAGGGCGGGCACCGGGGAGCTGTTTTTT. The rearrangement joins TRBV5-1 to TRBJ2-2; 7 bases agree with TRBD2. Germline trimming cut 4 bases from V and 4 bases from J; bases unmatched to any gene: 4. Germline-derived CDR1 and CDR2 are SGHRS and YFSETQ. The CDR3 has 14 amino acids.

This chain joins TRBV28 and TRBJ2-7; D unresolved. The germline V gene encodes CDR1 MDHEN and CDR2 SYDVKM. V lost 6 bases to trimming and J lost 3 bases, with 9 bases between them. The CDR3 consists of 12 residues. CDR3: CASSFQNYEQYF. CDR3 bases: TGTGCCAGCAGCTTCCAAAACTACGAGCAGTACTTC.

Concerning this clone itself: The sample holds other DNA sequences that translate to the same CDR3. This chain links TRBV29-1 with TRBJ2-7; D may be TRBD2 (5 bases). Trimming stripped 5 bases from V and 2 bases from J, with 7 bases between. Germline V CDR1 and CDR2: SQVTM, ANQGSEA. This CDR3 has 11 residues. The CDR3, as DNA: TGCAGCGTTTCCGGGACCTACGAGCAGTACTTC. Protein: CSVSGTYEQYF.

J is TRBJ2-1 and V is TRBV19, with D possibly TRBD1 on 6 matching bases. The CDR3 extends over 14 amino acids. Germline-derived CDR1 and CDR2 are LNHDA and SQIVND (reference sequence). V lost 5 bases, J lost 6 bases, and 14 bases lay in between. CDR3 loop: CASSRGLGGNEQFF. DNA for the CDR3: TGTGCCAGTAGTCGGGGTCTAGGGGGCAATGAGCAGTTCTTC.

The rearrangement joins TRBV28 to TRBJ1-3; perhaps TRBD1 as D (5 bases). There are 18 residues in the CDR3. CDR1 and CDR2 from the germline V gene are MDHEN and SYDVKM. V lost 6 bases to trimming and J lost 4 bases, with 25 bases between them. The CDR3 DNA is TGTGCCAGCAGAAGGTGGTTTGATGGGGGTTCGGGAGGAAACACCATATATTTT. It yields the protein CASRRWFDGGSGGNTIYF.

V usage is TRBV28 and J usage is TRBJ2-5; tentative D call: TRBD1 (6 bases). V was cut by 7 bases and J by 5 bases, with 20 bases left in between. The CDR3 consists of 15 residues. The germline gives CDR1 MDHEN, CDR2 SYDVKM. In DNA form, the CDR3 reads TGTGCCAGCAATACCTTCACAGGGTTCGCGGAGACCCAGTACTTC. Amino acids: CASNTFTGFAETQYF.

V gene TRBV6-5 combines with J gene TRBJ2-5; D gene ambiguous. The CDR3 length is 14 residues. Trimming cost V 10 bases and J 2 bases, with 17 bases left between them. Germline V gene lookup returns CDR1 MNHEY and CDR2 SVGAGI. This CDR3 reads CATQRRAAQETQYF. In DNA, the CDR3 is TGTGCCACACAGCGTCGGGCAGCACAAGAGACCCAGTACTTC.

In this sample, this clone turned up a few times. The CDR3 region has the DNA TGTGCCAGCAGCTTAAGGACAGGGGTAGCTCAGCCCCAGCATTTT. Protein: CASSLRTGVAQPQHF. The V gene is TRBV7-2, the J gene TRBJ1-5, with 9 positions matching TRBD1. J gave up 6 bases and V 2 bases, and 5 bases lay outside the gene matches. This CDR3 has 15 amino acids. Germline loops: CDR1 SGHTA, CDR2 FQGNSA.

The V and J genes are TRBV7-2 and TRBJ2-3; possible D gene TRBD2, 5 bases. Trimming took 5 bases from V and 5 from J, leaving 11 bases between them. Germline CDR1 and CDR2: SGHTA and FQGNSA. The CDR3 spans 13 residues. The CDR3 region has the DNA TGTGCCAGCAGCCTACTAGGTGTAGATACGCAGTATTTT. Encoded protein: CASSLLGVDTQYF.

This clone was seen once. CDR3 coding DNA: TGTGCCAGCTCACGGGGACAGGGGGCAGTCGAGCAGTACTTC. It encodes CASSRGQGAVEQYF. The J gene is TRBJ2-7, the V gene TRBV18; 12 bases map to TRBD1. The CDR3 is made up of 14 amino acids. V dropped 4 bases and J dropped 6; count of bases not matched to a gene: 4. Germline V gene data show CDR1 as KGHSH and CDR2 as LQKENI.

CDR3 loop: CSVVKGSTEAFF. CDR3 nucleotide sequence: TGCAGCGTTGTCAAGGGGAGCACTGAAGCTTTCTTT. V is TRBV29-1 and J is TRBJ1-1; weak D call: TRBD1 (5 bases). Germline V gene sequence: CDR1 SQVTM, CDR2 ANQGSEA. Trimming shortened V by 4 bases and J by 4 bases, and 10 bases separated the two germline ends. CDR3 length equals 12 residues.

The V call is TRBV7-2, the J call TRBJ2-2; D is unresolved. Trimming pared 6 bases from V and 1 base from J, leaving 6 bases between. Germline V lookup: CDR1 SGHTA, CDR2 FQGNSA. There are 13 residues in the CDR3. CDR3 in amino acids: CASSGRNTGELFF. The CDR3 DNA reads as TGTGCCAGCAGTGGGCGGAACACCGGGGAGCTGTTTTTT. Together with reference TRBV7-2 and TRBJ2-2, the CDR3 gives the full variable domain: GAGVSQSPSNKVTEKGKDVELRCDPISGHTALYWYRQSLGQGLEFLIYFQGNSAPDKSGLPSDRFSAERTGGSVSTLTIQRTQQEDSAVYLCASSGRNTGELFFGEGSRLTVL.

The rearrangement joins TRBV7-3 to TRBJ2-1, with TRBD2 matching over 7 bases. The trim removed 1 base at V and 4 bases at J, leaving 1 base unmatched. This CDR3 region has 14 residues. Germline assignment: CDR1 SGHTA and CDR2 FQGTGA. CDR3 region: CASSLRRGYNEQFF. The CDR3 coding sequence is TGTGCCAGCAGCTTAAGGCGGGGGTACAATGAGCAGTTCTTC.

The rearrangement uses TRBV2 and TRBJ1-4; 7 bases fit TRBD1. The CDR3 consists of 19 residues. CDR1 and CDR2 from the germline V gene are SNHLY and FYNNEI. The junction had 20 bases not matched to a gene; V was cut back by 4 bases and J by 6 bases. CDR3 nucleotides: TGTGCCAGCAGTGTCCCGGGACAGTATGGTATCTCCCTACATGAAAAACTGTTTTTT. It translates to CASSVPGQYGISLHEKLFF.

The gene calls are TRBV6-5 and TRBJ2-7; 7 nucleotides align to TRBD1. Losses at the gene ends were 4 bases for V and 3 bases for J; bases not matched to a gene: 12. CDR3 length: 16 amino acids. CDR1 MNHEY and CDR2 SVGAGI come from the germline V gene. The CDR3: CASSLKGDRNFYEQYF. DNA of the CDR3: TGTGCCAGCAGTTTAAAAGGGGACAGAAATTTCTACGAGCAGTACTTC.

The J gene is TRBJ2-3, the V gene TRBV11-2, with a weak D call TRBD2 (6 bases). The CDR3 runs 16 residues. V was trimmed by 1 base and J by 3 bases, leaving 14 bases between them. Germline assignment: CDR1 SGHAT and CDR2 FQNNGV. CDR3 in amino acids: CASSLGLVIITDTQYF. Written as DNA, the CDR3 is TGTGCCAGCAGCTTAGGACTAGTCATCATTACAGATACGCAGTATTTT.

In this sample, this clone turned up once. This chain links TRBV29-1 with TRBJ2-7, with D uncertain. The CDR3 totals 13 residues. The germline V gene encodes CDR1 SQVTM and CDR2 ANQGSEA. With 4 bases removed from V and 0 bases from J, the gap between germline ends came to 10 bases. CDR3 nucleotide sequence: TGCAGCGTTGCGGCACCTAGCTCCTACGAGCAGTACTTC. It is translated as CSVAAPSSYEQYF.

V is TRBV11-2 and J is TRBJ2-5, with D perhaps given as TRBD1 or TRBD2 (5 bases each). The CDR3 length is 14 residues. Germline CDR1 and CDR2: SGHAT and FQNNGV. Trimming removed 2 bases at V and 8 bases at J, with 15 bases between. CDR3 in DNA: TGTGCCAGCAGCTTACTCCGGGGTCAGGGTACCCAGTACTTC. Protein: CASSLLRGQGTQYF.

The chain has TRBV11-2 and TRBJ1-1; D is uncertain. The length of the CDR3 is 11 residues. Per germline, CDR1 SGHAT and CDR2 FQNNGV. V gave up 5 bases and J gave up 10 bases, with 11 bases separating them. CDR3 region: CASSSRGAAFF. CDR3 in DNA: TGTGCCAGCAGCAGCCGGGGAGCAGCTTTCTTT.

The chain recombines TRBV12-5 with TRBJ2-3; D may be TRBD1 (6 bases). Germline lookup yields CDR1 LGHNT and CDR2 FRNRAP. V was clipped by 0 bases and J by 1 base, with 14 bases between them. The CDR3 extends over 17 amino acids. CDR3 coding DNA: TGTGCTAGTGGTTTGGTAGTGGGGACACTAGGCACAGATACGCAGTATTTT. Encoded protein: CASGLVVGTLGTDTQYF.

This clone was detected only a few times. The same CDR3 is also encoded by other DNA sequences in this sample. This chain connects TRBV20-1 to TRBJ1-2; a weak D match, TRBD1 (5 bases). Germline loops: CDR1 DFQATT, CDR2 SNEGSKA (reference sequence). The V end lost 5 bases, the J end lost 2 bases, and 6 bases lay between the germline ends. This CDR3 has 11 amino acids. CDR3 sequence: CSAQGNYGYTF. CDR3 coding DNA: TGCAGTGCTCAGGGAAACTATGGCTACACCTTC.

V gene TRBV18 combines with J gene TRBJ1-1; 7 bases are shared with TRBD1. With V trimmed by 4 bases and J by 0 bases, 5 bases remained unmatched. Germline CDR1 and CDR2: KGHSH and LQKENI. This CDR3 region has 15 residues. The CDR3 is CASSLGGQLNTEAFF. The CDR3 coding sequence is TGTGCCAGCTCACTAGGGGGCCAGTTGAACACTGAAGCTTTCTTT.

About this clone: This sample includes further DNA sequences coding for the same CDR3. The chain couples TRBV30 to TRBJ1-6; D call uncertain. V was pared by 1 base and J by 6 bases, with 1 base between. CDR1 and CDR2 (germline): GTSNPN, SVGIG (reference sequence). The CDR3 totals 11 residues. CDR3 DNA sequence: TGTGCCTGGAGTGCTAATTCACCCCTCCACTTT. Translation: CAWSANSPLHF.

The chain couples TRBV18 to TRBJ2-1, with 7 positions matching TRBD2. CDR3 length: 17 amino acids. Germline trimming cut 0 bases from V and 4 bases from J; bases unmatched to any gene: 9. The germline V gene has CDR1 KGHSH and CDR2 LQKENI. The DNA for the CDR3 is TGTGCCAGCTCACCACCCGCGGCGGGAGTAGTTTACAATGAGCAGTTCTTC. Amino acid sequence: CASSPPAAGVVYNEQFF. The whole variable domain, remainder taken from reference TRBV18 and TRBJ2-1, is NAGVMQNPRHLVRRRGQEARLRCSPMKGHSHVYWYRQLPEEGLKFMVYLQKENIIDESGMPKERFSAEFPKEGPSILRIQQVVRGDSAAYFCASSPPAAGVVYNEQFFGPGTRLTVL.

The chain carries TRBV5-1 and TRBJ1-6, with no clear D. The V end was cut by 0 bases, the J end by 0 bases, with 7 bases between. Germline V gives CDR1 SGHRS, CDR2 YFSETQ. The CDR3 is 16 residues long. CDR3 sequence reads: CASSLGLGSYNSPLHF. CDR3 sequence (DNA): TGCGCCAGCAGCTTGGGGTTAGGCTCCTATAATTCACCCCTCCACTTT.

The DNA of the CDR3 is TGCGCCAGCACCCCGCGACTAGCGGGAGGGCCGGTAGGTGAGCAGTTCTTC. This gives the protein CASTPRLAGGPVGEQFF. The chain recombines TRBV5-1 with TRBJ2-1; the match to TRBD2 covers 14 bases. This CDR3 comprises 17 residues. The V gene's germline CDR1 is SGHRS and CDR2 YFSETQ. Losses at the gene ends were 6 bases for V and 9 bases for J; bases not matched to a gene: 14.